Each of the 12 T cell receptor beta chains below was sequenced from the same sample in a study of spatial heterogeneity in lung cancer. As for time point: sample taken at primary tumor resection. TCRdb recomputed calls from the 5' RACE reads with MiXCR, one row per CDR3 protein. The data contain over 45,000 distinct CDR3 sequences, around 5.2% of them singletons. The material was PBMCs, obtained at surgery. The receptors were sampled from a male donor with early-stage non-small cell lung cancer.

This clonotype was recorded many times. The chain links TRBV30 to TRBJ2-1, with no clear D. Trimming cost V 2 bases and J 2 bases, with 13 bases left between them. The CDR3 contains 15 residues. CDR1 and CDR2 from the germline V gene are GTSNPN and SVGIG (reference sequence). The CDR3 loop reads CAWSRMYRTYNEQFF. Written as DNA, the CDR3 is TGTGCCTGGAGTCGTATGTACAGAACCTACAATGAGCAGTTCTTC.

This clonotype was found many times. The chain combines TRBV7-8 with TRBJ2-7; TRBD2 aligns across 7 bases. The germline gives CDR1 SGHVS, CDR2 FQNEAQ. V trimming: 5 bases; J trimming: 2 bases; junction bases outside the gene matches: 12. The CDR3 has 16 residues. CDR3 protein: CASSPYRLASPYEQYF. The DNA for the CDR3 is TGTGCCAGCAGCCCCTACCGACTAGCATCCCCCTACGAGCAGTACTTC.

This clonotype showed up many times. V and J are TRBV30 and TRBJ2-3; perhaps TRBD2 as D (5 bases). Trimming cost V 0 bases and J 0 bases, with 7 bases left between them. Germline CDR1 and CDR2: GTSNPN and SVGIG (reference sequence). The CDR3 length is 14 residues. The CDR3 coding sequence is TGTGCCTGGAGTGTTCAGCGGAGCACAGATACGCAGTATTTT. Residues: CAWSVQRSTDTQYF. Together with reference TRBV30 and TRBJ2-3, the CDR3 gives the full variable domain: SQTIHQWPATLVQPVGSPLSLECTVEGTSNPNLYWYRQAAGRGLQLLFYSVGIGQISSEVPQNLSASRPQDRQFILSSKKLLLSDSGFYLCAWSVQRSTDTQYFGPGTRLTVL.

The sample holds many counts of this clonotype. V usage is TRBV19 and J usage is TRBJ2-1; TRBD2 is a possible D gene (6 bases). Trimming stripped 6 bases from V and 0 bases from J, with 15 bases between. The germline gives CDR1 LNHDA, CDR2 SQIVND (reference sequence). CDR3 length equals 16 residues. The chain's CDR3 is CASRGRAGNSYNEQFF. For the CDR3, the DNA is TGTGCCAGTAGGGGTCGTGCGGGGAACTCCTACAATGAGCAGTTCTTC.

The chain uses TRBV28 and TRBJ2-5, with D possibly matching TRBD1 (6 bases). The CDR3 is 16 amino acids. The ends were cut back, 5 bases at V and 3 bases at J, with 19 bases in the middle. Germline V gene data show CDR1 as MDHEN and CDR2 as SYDVKM. This chain's CDR3 is CASSPPPDSQKETQYF. The CDR3 DNA reads as TGTGCCAGCAGTCCGCCCCCGGACAGCCAAAAAGAGACCCAGTACTTC.

This clonotype was seen ten or more times. The CDR3 region is CASSQPDRPNTEAFF. The DNA of the CDR3 is TGTGCCAGCAGCCAACCGGACAGGCCGAACACTGAAGCTTTCTTT. The chain couples TRBV4-2 to TRBJ1-1; the match to TRBD1 covers 7 bases. The CDR3 runs to 15 residues. Germline-derived CDR1 and CDR2 are LGHNA and YNFKEQ. V shed 2 bases and J 1 base; nucleotides not matched to a gene: 4.

This clonotype was observed many times. The chain couples TRBV18 to TRBJ1-6, with D hard to call. Trimming took off 6 bases at V and 3 bases at J, with 9 bases between the two ends. In germline, CDR1 is KGHSH, CDR2 LQKENI. This CDR3 region has 14 residues. CDR3 residues: CASSSYRYNSPLHF. The CDR3 coding sequence is TGTGCCAGCTCGTCCTACCGCTATAATTCACCCCTCCACTTT.

This clonotype was observed many times. J is TRBJ2-5 and V is TRBV20-1; D assignment may be TRBD1 or TRBD2 (6 bases each). This CDR3 comprises 13 residues. Germline loops: CDR1 DFQATT, CDR2 SNEGSKA (reference sequence). Trimming took 6 bases from V and 4 from J, leaving 15 bases between them. The CDR3 loop is CSASGGGGETQYF. As DNA, the CDR3 is TGCAGTGCAAGCGGCGGAGGGGGAGAGACCCAGTACTTC.

This clonotype was found many times. The rearrangement links TRBV6-2 or TRBV6-3 to TRBJ2-7; TRBD2 aligns across 7 bases. CDR1 is MNHEY, CDR2 SVGEGT, per germline. The CDR3 extends over 14 amino acids. J was trimmed by 3 bases and V by 6 bases; bases with no gene match: 8. CDR3 in amino acids: CASSLRDYNYEQYF. The CDR3, as DNA: TGTGCCAGCAGCCTCCGGGACTACAACTACGAGCAGTACTTC.

Many counts were recorded for this clonotype. J is TRBJ2-7 and V is TRBV28, with 7 bases fitting TRBD2. The germline V gene encodes CDR1 MDHEN and CDR2 SYDVKM. The CDR3 covers 19 residues. The V and J ends lost 3 bases and 2 bases, in that order; junction bases with no gene match: 19. CDR3 bases: TGTGCCAGCAGTTTTAGGGCCCGGGGAGGGATTGGGCTTGCCTACGAGCAGTACTTC. Translated: CASSFRARGGIGLAYEQYF.

This clonotype was observed at least ten times. The V call is TRBV27, the J call TRBJ2-3, with a tentative D call TRBD2 (5 bases). This CDR3 has 17 amino acids. Trimming took 0 bases from V and 5 from J, leaving 18 bases between them. In germline, CDR1 is MNHEY, CDR2 SMNVEV (reference sequence). The CDR3 sequence: CASSLSTRFSEGDTQYF. CDR3 DNA: TGTGCCAGCAGTTTATCGACGCGCTTTTCCGAGGGAGATACGCAGTATTTT.

This clonotype was counted ten times or more. J is TRBJ2-1 and V is TRBV5-1; no clear D gene. The CDR3 spans 14 residues. V was trimmed by 1 base and J by 8 bases, leaving 13 bases between them. Germline V lookup: CDR1 SGHRS, CDR2 YFSETQ. CDR3: CASSLSQLLDEQFF. CDR3 nucleotide sequence: TGCGCCAGCAGCTTGAGTCAGCTACTTGATGAGCAGTTCTTC. The variable domain in full, with the rest retrieved from reference TRBV5-1 and TRBJ2-1, is KAGVTQTPRYLIKTRGQQVTLSCSPISGHRSVSWYQQTPGQGLQFLFEYFSETQRNKGNFPGRFSGRQFSNSRSEMNVSTLELGDSALYLCASSLSQLLDEQFFGPGTRLTVL.